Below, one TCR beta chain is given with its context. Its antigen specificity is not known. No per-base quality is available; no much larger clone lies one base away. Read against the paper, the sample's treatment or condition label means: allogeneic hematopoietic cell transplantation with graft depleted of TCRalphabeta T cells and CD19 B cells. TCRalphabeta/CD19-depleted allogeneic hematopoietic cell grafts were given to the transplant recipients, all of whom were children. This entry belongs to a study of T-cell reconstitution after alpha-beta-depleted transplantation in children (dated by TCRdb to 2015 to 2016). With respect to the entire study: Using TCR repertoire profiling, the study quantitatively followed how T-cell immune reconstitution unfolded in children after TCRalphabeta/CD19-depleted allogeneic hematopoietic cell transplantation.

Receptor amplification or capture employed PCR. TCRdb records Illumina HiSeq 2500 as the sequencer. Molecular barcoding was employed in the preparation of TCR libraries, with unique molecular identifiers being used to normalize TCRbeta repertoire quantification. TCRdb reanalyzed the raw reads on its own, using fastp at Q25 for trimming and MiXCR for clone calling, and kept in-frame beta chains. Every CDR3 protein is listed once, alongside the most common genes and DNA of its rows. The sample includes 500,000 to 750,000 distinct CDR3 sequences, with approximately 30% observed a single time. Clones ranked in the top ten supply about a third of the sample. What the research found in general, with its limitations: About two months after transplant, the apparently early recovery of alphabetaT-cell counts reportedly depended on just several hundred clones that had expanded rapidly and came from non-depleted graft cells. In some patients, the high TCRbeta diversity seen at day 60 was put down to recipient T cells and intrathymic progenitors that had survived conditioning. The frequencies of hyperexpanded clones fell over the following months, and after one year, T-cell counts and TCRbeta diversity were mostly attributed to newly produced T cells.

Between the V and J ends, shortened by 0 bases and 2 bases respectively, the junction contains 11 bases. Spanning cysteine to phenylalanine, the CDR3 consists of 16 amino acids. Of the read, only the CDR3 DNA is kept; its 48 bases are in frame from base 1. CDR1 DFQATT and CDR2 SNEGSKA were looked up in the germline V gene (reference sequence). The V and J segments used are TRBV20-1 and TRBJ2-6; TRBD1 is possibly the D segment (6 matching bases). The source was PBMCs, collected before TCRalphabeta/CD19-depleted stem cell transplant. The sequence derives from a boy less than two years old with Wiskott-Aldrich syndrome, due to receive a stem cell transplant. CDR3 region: CSARDPQGTGANVLTF. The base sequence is TGCAGTGCTAGAGATCCACAGGGAACTGGGGCCAACGTCCTGACTTTC.